These 32 T cell receptor beta chains came from one sample sequenced in a study of identical twins. MiXCR was run by TCRdb on the 5' RACE reads, yielding one entry per CDR3 protein. The profile shows approximately 500,000 distinct CDR3 sequences, 24% of them singletons. This sample also appeared in a second study, on T cells expressing NK-cell markers.

The specimen sequenced was CD4+ T cells sorted from blood. The source of these receptors is a woman between 18 and 29 years old in good health.

The chain is built from TRBV10-3 and TRBJ2-1; 8 positions match TRBD1. Germline V lookup: CDR1 ENHRY, CDR2 SYGVKD. V was clipped by 4 bases and J by 6 bases; unmatched bases: 8. This CDR3 comprises 15 residues. The DNA of the CDR3 is TGTGCCATCAGTGTGGACAGGGAAGGTTCCAATGAGCAGTTCTTC. Protein product: CAISVDREGSNEQFF.

The rearrangement links TRBV12-3 or TRBV12-4 to TRBJ2-3; D gene uncertain. CDR3 length: 12 residues. With 5 bases removed from V and 3 bases from J, the gap between germline ends came to 6 bases. CDR3 DNA sequence: TGTGCCAGCAGTCCAATGACAGATACGCAGTATTTT. Its translation is CASSPMTDTQYF.

V is TRBV6-1 and J is TRBJ2-1; D possibly corresponds to TRBD2 (6 bases). Looked up from germline, CDR1 is MNHNS and CDR2 is SASEGT. V lost 5 bases, J lost 3 bases, and 11 bases lay in between. This CDR3 is built from 14 residues. The CDR3 reads CASSPGVGYNEQFF. Written as DNA, the CDR3 is TGTGCCAGCAGTCCGGGAGTGGGCTACAATGAGCAGTTCTTC.

With regard to this clonotype: The germline gene is not matched at one end of the junction; a read error may be the cause. The chain carries TRBV6-9 and TRBJ2-1; D uncertain. Germline V gene data show CDR1 as MNHGY and CDR2 as SVAAGI. CDR3 length: 10 residues. Here the CDR3 reads CASSSALGPF. The CDR3 DNA reads TGTGCCAGCAGTTCCGCCCTCGGGCCCTTC.

This clonotype appeared many times. Compared with germline, one end of the junction differs, possibly owing to a read error. The chain uses TRBV5-1 and TRBJ2-7; no clear D gene. CDR3 length: 13 residues. Germline V gene lookup returns CDR1 SGHRS and CDR2 YFSETQ. The CDR3 region is CASSLTSSYEQYF. The CDR3 DNA reads TGTGCCAGCAGTTTAACGAGCTCCTACGAGCAGTACTTC.

The chain carries TRBV9 and TRBJ2-6, with D possibly matching TRBD2 (6 bases). Germline V gene data show CDR1 as SGDLS and CDR2 as YYNGEE. V was pared by 4 bases and J by 3 bases, with 11 bases between. This CDR3 has 15 amino acids. The CDR3 region has the DNA TGTGCCAGCAGCCGTGGGGGGAATGGGGCCAACGTCCTGACTTTC. Translating it yields CASSRGGNGANVLTF.

The gene calls are TRBV13 and TRBJ2-4, with unresolved D. The germline V and J ends were trimmed by 2 bases and 4 bases, with 0 bases remaining between them. The CDR3 is made up of 11 amino acids. Germline V gene sequence: CDR1 PRHDT, CDR2 FYEKMQ (reference sequence). The CDR3 DNA follows: TGTGCCAGCAGCTTAAAAAACATTCAGTACTTC. Amino acid sequence: CASSLKNIQYF.

This clonotype showed up just a few times. The chain carries TRBV20-1 and TRBJ2-1; the D gene could be TRBD1 or TRBD2 (5 bases each). Between the trimmed V and J ends, which lost 2 bases and 0 bases, there was a span of 14 bases. The length of the CDR3 is 16 residues. The germline V gene has CDR1 DFQATT and CDR2 SNEGSKA (reference sequence). The CDR3 sequence: CSARRAGAGSYNEQFF. In DNA form, the CDR3 reads TGCAGTGCTAGAAGAGCCGGGGCTGGCTCCTACAATGAGCAGTTCTTC.

This clonotype turned up a few times. The chain employs TRBV5-5 and TRBJ1-1; 8 nucleotides line up with TRBD1. The CDR3 runs to 14 residues. With 4 bases clipped from V and 6 bases from J, the junction kept 8 bases outside the gene matches. The germline V gene encodes CDR1 SGHKS and CDR2 YYEKEE (reference sequence). This CDR3 is CASSLRQGRAEAFF. CDR3 nucleotides: TGTGCCAGCAGCCTCCGACAGGGGCGGGCTGAAGCTTTCTTT.

This clonotype was seen only a few times. The J gene is TRBJ2-2, the V gene TRBV5-1; D is tentatively TRBD1 or TRBD2 (5 bases each). V shed 6 bases and J shed 5 bases, with 14 bases lying between them. This CDR3 has 14 residues. Per germline, CDR1 SGHRS and CDR2 YFSETQ. The chain's CDR3 is CASNRDPKTGELFF. DNA for the CDR3: TGCGCCAGCAACCGGGACCCCAAAACCGGGGAGCTGTTTTTT.

The V call is TRBV2, the J call TRBJ2-7; TRBD1 might be the D (6 bases). Germline V gene sequence: CDR1 SNHLY, CDR2 FYNNEI. Trimming removed 7 bases at V and 3 bases at J, with 22 bases between. CDR3 length equals 16 residues. The CDR3, as DNA: TGTGCCAGCACCCGGTCCGCCGGGACACCGTACTACGAGCAGTACTTC. This codes for CASTRSAGTPYYEQYF.

This clonotype turned up a few times. The chain uses TRBV12-3 or TRBV12-4 and TRBJ2-7; TRBD1 matches 7 bases. The CDR3 consists of 12 residues. With V trimmed by 11 bases and J by 0 bases, 4 bases remained unmatched. The CDR3 reads CAVRDSSYEQYF. The CDR3 DNA is TGTGCCGTCCGGGACAGCTCCTACGAGCAGTACTTC.

V and J are TRBV20-1 and TRBJ2-7, with D unclear. From germline, CDR1 is DFQATT and CDR2 SNEGSKA (reference sequence). The germline V and J ends were trimmed by 4 bases and 3 bases, with 13 bases remaining between them. The CDR3 covers 13 residues. The CDR3 spells CSAIQAPFYEQYF. The CDR3 DNA reads TGCAGTGCTATCCAGGCCCCCTTCTACGAGCAGTACTTC.

This chain links TRBV5-1 with TRBJ1-2; no reliable D call. The length of the CDR3 is 14 residues. The germline V and J ends were trimmed by 7 bases and 2 bases, with 15 bases remaining between them. The germline V gene has CDR1 SGHRS and CDR2 YFSETQ. CDR3 amino acids: CASRGEQSNYGYTF. The DNA for the CDR3 is TGCGCCAGCCGCGGCGAGCAGTCCAACTATGGCTACACCTTC.

At least ten counts were recorded for this clonotype. The CDR3 reads CAISADTEAFF. The DNA for the CDR3 is TGTGCCATTAGCGCGGACACTGAAGCTTTCTTT. The rearrangement links TRBV10-3 to TRBJ1-1; no clear D gene. Trimming removed 9 bases at V and 3 bases at J, with 8 bases between. The CDR3 runs to 11 residues. Germline V gene lookup returns CDR1 ENHRY and CDR2 SYGVKD.

The rearrangement uses TRBV11-3 and TRBJ1-2; D gene ambiguous. The CDR3 loop spans 16 amino acids. Looked up from germline, CDR1 is SGHNT and CDR2 is YENEEA. V lost 4 bases and J lost 1, with 16 bases in between. CDR3 region: CASSSSFRENNYGYTF. CDR3 coding DNA: TGTGCCAGCAGCTCCTCTTTCCGCGAAAATAACTATGGCTACACCTTC.

CDR3 sequence: CASSLQLGRPSYNEQFF. As DNA, the CDR3 is TGTGCCAGCAGCTTACAACTTGGCAGACCCTCCTACAATGAGCAGTTCTTC. The genes are TRBV7-9 and TRBJ2-1; D is unclear. The germline V gene has CDR1 SEHNR and CDR2 FQNEAQ (reference sequence). Trimming removed 2 bases at V and 0 bases at J, with 14 bases between. The CDR3 is made up of 17 amino acids.

The CDR3: CASSPDRVGSEQFF. DNA for the CDR3: TGTGCCAGCAGCCCAGACAGGGTAGGGAGTGAGCAGTTCTTC. This chain joins TRBV11-2 and TRBJ2-1; 7 nucleotides align to TRBD1. V lost 5 bases and J lost 9; bases outside the gene matches: 10. The CDR3 consists of 14 residues. Germline CDR1 and CDR2: SGHAT and FQNNGV. The variable domain in full, completed from reference TRBV11-2 and TRBJ2-1, reads EAGVAQSPRYKIIEKRQSVAFWCNPISGHATLYWYQQILGQGPKLLIQFQNNGVVDDSQLPKDRFSAERLKGVDSTLKIQPAKLEDSAVYLCASSPDRVGSEQFFGPGTRLTVL.

This chain uses TRBV6-5 with TRBJ2-3; D perhaps matches TRBD1 (5 bases). From germline, CDR1 is MNHEY and CDR2 SVGAGI. The CDR3 loop spans 16 amino acids. V was shortened by 1 base and J by 4 bases, with 15 bases between the two germline ends. The chain's CDR3 is CASSYLVRGSPDTQYF. Here the CDR3 DNA reads TGTGCCAGCAGTTACTTGGTTAGGGGTTCCCCAGATACGCAGTATTTT.

This clonotype occurred a few times. V gene TRBV4-3 combines with J gene TRBJ2-1; maybe TRBD2 (6 bases). Trimming cost V 3 bases and J 2 bases, with 14 bases left between them. Germline V gene sequence: CDR1 LGHNA, CDR2 YSLEER. This CDR3 comprises 16 residues. CDR3 in amino acids: CASSQVFSGTYNEQFF. The CDR3 nucleotides read TGCGCCAGCAGCCAGGTCTTTAGCGGTACCTACAATGAGCAGTTCTTC.

V is TRBV20-1 and J is TRBJ1-2; 8 bases agree with TRBD1. Unmatched junction bases numbered 6, after V lost 4 bases and J lost 8 bases. The V gene's germline CDR1 is DFQATT and CDR2 SNEGSKA (reference sequence). The CDR3 is made up of 12 amino acids. CDR3 sequence (DNA): TGCAGTGCTAAGCCCCAGGGGGCAGGCTACACCTTC. Translation gives CSAKPQGAGYTF.

This clonotype was detected a few times. This rearrangement joins TRBV7-9 to TRBJ2-7; D may correspond to TRBD1 or TRBD2 (5 bases each). The CDR3 loop spans 9 amino acids. With 10 bases removed from V and 10 bases from J, the gap between germline ends came to 11 bases. Germline V gene data show CDR1 as SEHNR and CDR2 as FQNEAQ (reference sequence). Here the CDR3 reads CAIGTRQYF. CDR3 nucleotides: TGTGCCATCGGGACCAGACAGTACTTC.

The chain links TRBV27 to TRBJ2-6, with D uncertain. The CDR3 consists of 14 residues. CDR1 is MNHEY, CDR2 SMNVEV, per germline (reference sequence). Deletions cut 6 bases from V and 4 bases from J, with 10 bases between. CDR3 DNA sequence: TGTGCCAGCAGCTGGGGTACAGGGGCCAACGTCCTGACTTTC. As protein: CASSWGTGANVLTF.

The rearrangement uses TRBV14 and TRBJ2-1; TRBD2 might be the D (6 bases). V was clipped by 0 bases and J by 4 bases, with 13 bases between them. Germline V gene sequence: CDR1 SGHDN, CDR2 FVKESK. The CDR3 totals 16 residues. This chain's CDR3 is CASSQDRGTYYNEQFF. The CDR3 DNA follows: TGTGCCAGCAGCCAAGATAGAGGGACTTATTACAATGAGCAGTTCTTC.

This clonotype was observed a handful of times. The rearrangement joins TRBV6-1 to TRBJ1-2; possibly TRBD1 for D (6 bases). The germline gives CDR1 MNHNS, CDR2 SASEGT. V lost 5 bases and J 5 bases, leaving 18 bases between the germline ends. The CDR3 totals 15 residues. In DNA form, the CDR3 reads TGTGCCAGCAGTATTGTACAGGGTGGAGGGTATGGCTACACCTTC. Its protein product is CASSIVQGGGYGYTF.

This clonotype was observed a few times. V is TRBV4-3 and J is TRBJ2-7; the match to TRBD2 covers 9 bases. The CDR3 runs to 16 residues. J gave up 2 bases and V 0 bases, and 5 bases lay outside the gene matches. Looked up from germline, CDR1 is LGHNA and CDR2 is YSLEER. The CDR3 nucleotides read TGCGCCAGCAGCCAAGATTTGGCGGGAGGGACCTACGAGCAGTACTTC. This sequence encodes CASSQDLAGGTYEQYF.

The rearrangement uses TRBV7-2 and TRBJ1-2; D gene uncertain. Germline lookup yields CDR1 SGHTA and CDR2 FQGNSA. Trimming cost V 5 bases and J 8 bases, with 21 bases left between them. The length of the CDR3 is 15 residues. The CDR3 DNA follows: TGTGCCAGCAGCCCGCCCGGGTTCTCCGGGAAGGGCTACACCTTC. It translates to CASSPPGFSGKGYTF.

The chain employs TRBV6-2 or TRBV6-3 and TRBJ2-6, with D uncertain. Looked up from germline, CDR1 is MNHEY and CDR2 is SVGEGT. The CDR3 runs 15 residues. V dropped 7 bases and J dropped 2 bases, with 12 bases sitting between them. The CDR3 loop reads CASTRPLAGANVLTF. The CDR3, as DNA: TGTGCCAGCACCCGACCCTTGGCTGGGGCCAACGTCCTGACTTTC.

This clonotype was observed a handful of times. The V gene is TRBV6-5, the J gene TRBJ1-2; no reliable D call. The length of the CDR3 is 15 residues. CDR1 and CDR2 from the germline V gene are MNHEY and SVGAGI. Trimming took off 0 bases at V and 4 bases at J, with 12 bases between the two ends. This CDR3 reads CASSYSTRGSYGYTF. CDR3 sequence (DNA): TGTGCCAGCAGTTACTCGACGCGCGGTAGCTATGGCTACACCTTC.

This clonotype was detected only a few times. The gene calls are TRBV11-2 and TRBJ2-1, with D tentatively TRBD2 (6 bases). Trimming took off 5 bases at V and 7 bases at J, with 18 bases between the two ends. CDR1 and CDR2 from the germline V gene are SGHAT and FQNNGV. This CDR3 spans 15 amino acids. Here the CDR3 reads CASSPWTGGWNEQFF. In DNA, the CDR3 is TGTGCCAGCAGCCCCTGGACTGGGGGGTGGAATGAGCAGTTCTTC.

The rearrangement joins TRBV9 to TRBJ2-1, with 7 bases matching TRBD2. This CDR3 has 15 residues. CDR1 and CDR2 from the germline V gene are SGDLS and YYNGEE. Germline trimming cut 0 bases from V and 4 bases from J; bases unmatched to any gene: 4. CDR3 DNA: TGTGCCAGCAGCGTAGATAGCGGGTGGTACAATGAGCAGTTCTTC. The encoded protein is CASSVDSGWYNEQFF. Using reference TRBV9 and TRBJ2-1 for the parts outside the CDR3, the full variable domain is DSGVTQTPKHLITATGQRVTLRCSPRSGDLSVYWYQQSLDQGLQFLIQYYNGEERAKGNILERFSAQQFPDLHSELNLSSLELGDSALYFCASSVDSGWYNEQFFGPGTRLTVL.

The chain recombines TRBV27 with TRBJ2-3, with 8 bases identical to TRBD2. Trimming cost V 3 bases and J 6 bases; bases outside gene matches: 2. Germline loops: CDR1 MNHEY, CDR2 SMNVEV (reference sequence). CDR3 length equals 13 residues. CDR3 residues: CASSFERGDTQYF. The CDR3 bases are TGTGCCAGCAGTTTCGAGCGGGGGGATACGCAGTATTTT.